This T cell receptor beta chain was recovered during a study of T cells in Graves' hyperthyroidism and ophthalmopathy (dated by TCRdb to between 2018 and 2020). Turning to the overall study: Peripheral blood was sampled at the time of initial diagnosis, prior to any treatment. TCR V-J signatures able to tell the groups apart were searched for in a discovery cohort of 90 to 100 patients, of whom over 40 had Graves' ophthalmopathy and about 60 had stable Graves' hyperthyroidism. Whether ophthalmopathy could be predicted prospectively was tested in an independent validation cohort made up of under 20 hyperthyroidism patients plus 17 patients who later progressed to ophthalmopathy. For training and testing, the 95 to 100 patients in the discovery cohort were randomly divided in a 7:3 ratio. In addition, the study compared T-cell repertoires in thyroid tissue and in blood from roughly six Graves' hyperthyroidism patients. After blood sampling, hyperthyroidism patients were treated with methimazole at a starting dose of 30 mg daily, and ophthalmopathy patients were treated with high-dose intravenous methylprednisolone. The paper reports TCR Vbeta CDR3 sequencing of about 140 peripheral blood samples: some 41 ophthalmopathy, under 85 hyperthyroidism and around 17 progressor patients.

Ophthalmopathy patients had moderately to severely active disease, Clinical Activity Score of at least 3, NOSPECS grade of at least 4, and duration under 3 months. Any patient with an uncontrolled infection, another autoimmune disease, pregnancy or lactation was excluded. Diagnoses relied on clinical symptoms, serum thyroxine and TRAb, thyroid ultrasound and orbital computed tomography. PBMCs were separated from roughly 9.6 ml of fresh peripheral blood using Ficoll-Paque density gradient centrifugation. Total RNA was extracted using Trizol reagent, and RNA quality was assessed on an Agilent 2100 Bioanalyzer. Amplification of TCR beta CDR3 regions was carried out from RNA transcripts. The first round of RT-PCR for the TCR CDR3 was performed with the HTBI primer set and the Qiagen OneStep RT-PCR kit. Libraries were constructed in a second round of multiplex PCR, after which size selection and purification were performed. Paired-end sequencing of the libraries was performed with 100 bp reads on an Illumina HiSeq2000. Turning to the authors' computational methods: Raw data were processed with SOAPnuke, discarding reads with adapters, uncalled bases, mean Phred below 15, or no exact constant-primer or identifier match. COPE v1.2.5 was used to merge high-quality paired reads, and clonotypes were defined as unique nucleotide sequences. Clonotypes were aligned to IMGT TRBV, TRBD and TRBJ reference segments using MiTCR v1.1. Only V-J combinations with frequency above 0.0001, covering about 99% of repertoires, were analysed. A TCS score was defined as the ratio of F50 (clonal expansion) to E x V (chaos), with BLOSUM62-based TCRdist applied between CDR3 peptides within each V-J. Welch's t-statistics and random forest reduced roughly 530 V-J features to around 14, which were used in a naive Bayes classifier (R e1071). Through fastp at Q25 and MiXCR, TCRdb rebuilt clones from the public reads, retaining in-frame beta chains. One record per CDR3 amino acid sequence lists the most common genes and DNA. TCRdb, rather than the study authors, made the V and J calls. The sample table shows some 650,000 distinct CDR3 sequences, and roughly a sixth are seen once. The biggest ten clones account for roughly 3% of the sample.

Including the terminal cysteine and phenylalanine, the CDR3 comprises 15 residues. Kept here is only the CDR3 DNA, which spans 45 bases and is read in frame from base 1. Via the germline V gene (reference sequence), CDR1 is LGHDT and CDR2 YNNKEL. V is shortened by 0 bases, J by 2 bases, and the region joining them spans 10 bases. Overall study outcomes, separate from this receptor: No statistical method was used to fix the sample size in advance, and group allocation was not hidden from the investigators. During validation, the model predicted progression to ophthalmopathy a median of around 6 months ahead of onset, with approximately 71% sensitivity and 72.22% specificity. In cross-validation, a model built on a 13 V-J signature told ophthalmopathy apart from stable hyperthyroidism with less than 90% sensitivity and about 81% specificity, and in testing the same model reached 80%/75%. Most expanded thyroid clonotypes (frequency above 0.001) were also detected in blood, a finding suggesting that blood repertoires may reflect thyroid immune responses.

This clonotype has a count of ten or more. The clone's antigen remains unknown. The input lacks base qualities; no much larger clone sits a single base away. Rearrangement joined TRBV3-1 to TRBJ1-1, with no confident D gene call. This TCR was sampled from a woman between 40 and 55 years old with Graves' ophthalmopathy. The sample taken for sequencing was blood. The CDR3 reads CASSQDRRRNTEAFF. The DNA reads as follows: TGTGCCAGCAGCCAAGATCGTAGGCGAAACACTGAAGCTTTCTTT.